The 21 T cell receptor beta chains presented below share a single source sample, sequenced in a study of OX40 agonist ivuxolimab in advanced cancers. Clones were sequenced by immunoSEQ multiplex PCR, and TCRdb holds only the in-frame ones, with some missing. The sample has roughly 80,000 clones, approximately 86% seen once; the top ten hold approximately 2%. The sample was CD4+ or CD8+ T cells sorted from blood, taken in a trial of the OX40 agonist ivuxolimab. The receptors were gathered from an adult with an advanced solid tumor such as melanoma, head and neck, liver or kidney cancer.

V is TRBV19 and J is TRBJ2-5, with 7 bases aligning to TRBD1. The germline V gene has CDR1 LNHDA and CDR2 SQIVND (reference sequence). This CDR3 is 15 amino acids long. Germline trimming cut 5 bases from V and 2 bases from J; bases unmatched to any gene: 8. The CDR3 sequence: CASSVDRLRQETQYF. CDR3 coding DNA: TGTGCCAGTAGTGTGGACAGGCTACGACAAGAGACCCAGTACTTC.

V is TRBV2 and J is TRBJ1-1; D may be TRBD1 (6 bases). The germline V gene has CDR1 SNHLY and CDR2 FYNNEI. This CDR3 spans 15 amino acids. The ends were cut back, 6 bases at V and 1 base at J, with 15 bases in the middle. The CDR3 coding sequence is TGTGCCAGCAGGCGGCCGGGGGCGAGGAACACTGAAGCTTTCTTT. Protein sequence: CASRRPGARNTEAFF.

The count of this clone is one. The V and J genes are TRBV28 and TRBJ1-2; TRBD1 matches 7 bases. V trimming: 3 bases; J trimming: 7 bases; junction bases outside the gene matches: 11. Germline V gene lookup returns CDR1 MDHEN and CDR2 SYDVKM. The CDR3 consists of 15 residues. Here the CDR3 reads CASSFSDRPSGGYTF. CDR3 coding DNA: TGTGCCAGCAGTTTTTCGGACAGGCCCTCCGGTGGCTACACCTTC.

The CDR3 bases are TGTGCCAGCAAAACAGGCCCTGACTGGGGCTACACCTTC. Translated, it gives CASKTGPDWGYTF. This sequence joins TRBV27 and TRBJ1-2, with D possibly being TRBD1 (5 bases). This CDR3 spans 13 amino acids. With 7 bases removed from V and 8 bases from J, the gap between germline ends came to 17 bases. Looked up from germline, CDR1 is MNHEY and CDR2 is SMNVEV (reference sequence).

This clone has just one count. The chain employs TRBV6-1 and TRBJ1-6, with D unresolved. This CDR3 contains 15 residues. Trimming shortened V by 9 bases and J by 5 bases, and 17 bases separated the two germline ends. Germline V gene sequence: CDR1 MNHNS, CDR2 SASEGT. The CDR3 region has the DNA TGTGCCAGTTTGGTGACTCAGAACCATAATTCACCCCTCCACTTT. This sequence encodes CASLVTQNHNSPLHF.

The V call is TRBV18, the J call TRBJ1-2; TRBD1 matches 8 bases. V shed 0 bases, J shed 6 bases, and the junction held 6 bases outside the gene matches. The CDR3 is 15 residues long. Germline-derived CDR1 and CDR2 are KGHSH and LQKENI. The CDR3 here is CASSPPGRGPDGYTF. DNA of the CDR3: TGTGCCAGCTCACCACCTGGCAGGGGGCCAGATGGCTACACCTTC.

The V and J genes are TRBV27 and TRBJ1-5; possible D gene TRBD1, 6 bases. Trimming removed 5 bases at V and 2 bases at J, with 10 bases between. CDR3 length equals 14 residues. Per the germline V gene, CDR1 is MNHEY and CDR2 is SMNVEV (reference sequence). The CDR3 sequence: CASSKQGRNQPQHF. CDR3 DNA sequence: TGTGCCAGCAGTAAACAGGGACGCAATCAGCCCCAGCATTTT.

This clone was seen only once. Different DNA sequences within this sample yield the same CDR3. This chain joins TRBV5-1 and TRBJ2-5; no reliable D call. V was clipped by 0 bases and J by 5 bases, with 5 bases between them. Germline V gives CDR1 SGHRS, CDR2 YFSETQ. This CDR3 region has 12 residues. CDR3 nucleotide sequence: TGCGCCAGCAGCTTGGCCCGGGAGACCCAGTACTTC. The encoded protein is CASSLARETQYF. The whole variable domain, filled in from reference TRBV5-1 and TRBJ2-5, reads KAGVTQTPRYLIKTRGQQVTLSCSPISGHRSVSWYQQTPGQGLQFLFEYFSETQRNKGNFPGRFSGRQFSNSRSEMNVSTLELGDSALYLCASSLARETQYFGPGTRLLVL.

V and J are TRBV18 and TRBJ2-7; D gene ambiguous. The CDR3 is 11 amino acids. Trimming took off 10 bases at V and 4 bases at J, with 11 bases between the two ends. Germline CDR1 and CDR2: KGHSH and LQKENI. CDR3 in amino acids: CATRGYYEQYF. DNA of the CDR3: TGTGCCACCCGTGGGTATTACGAGCAGTACTTC.

This chain's CDR3 is CASSLESGGRNTQYF. The DNA for the CDR3 is TGCGCCAGCAGCTTGGAGAGCGGGGGCCGGAATACGCAGTATTTT. The chain uses TRBV5-1 and TRBJ2-3; 8 nucleotides match TRBD2. Germline trimming cut 0 bases from V and 7 bases from J; bases unmatched to any gene: 7. Germline assignment: CDR1 SGHRS and CDR2 YFSETQ. The CDR3 totals 15 residues.

This chain links TRBV2 with TRBJ1-2, with 10 bases identical to TRBD1. The V gene end was trimmed by 7 bases and the J gene end by 4 bases; junction bases not matched to a gene: 6. The CDR3 has 14 amino acids. Germline CDR1 SNHLY, CDR2 FYNNEI. CDR3 in DNA: TGTGCCAGCACCCCGACAGGGGGCCTCTATGGCTACACCTTC. This encodes CASTPTGGLYGYTF.

The gene calls are TRBV4-2 and TRBJ1-1; 9 nucleotides align to TRBD1. The CDR3 sequence is 15 residues long. With V trimmed by 4 bases and J by 6 bases, 9 bases remained unmatched. Germline-derived CDR1 and CDR2 are LGHNA and YNFKEQ. The CDR3 protein is CASSPMDRGVAEAFF. CDR3 sequence (DNA): TGTGCCAGCAGCCCAATGGACAGGGGAGTGGCTGAAGCTTTCTTT.

Comment on this clone: Other DNA sequences in this specimen translate into the identical CDR3. J is TRBJ1-4 and V is TRBV6-5; 7 bases fit TRBD1. V was clipped by 5 bases and J by 4 bases; unmatched bases: 7. The CDR3 has 15 residues. Germline values: CDR1 MNHEY, CDR2 SVGAGI. The CDR3 sequence is CASSGSGGRNEKLFF. The DNA of the CDR3 is TGTGCCAGCAGTGGTTCAGGGGGGCGTAATGAAAAACTGTTTTTT.

V usage is TRBV29-1 and J usage is TRBJ2-7; D perhaps matches TRBD2 (5 bases). CDR3 length: 13 amino acids. V lost 4 bases to trimming and J lost 0 bases, with 10 bases between them. Germline CDR1 and CDR2: SQVTM and ANQGSEA. DNA for the CDR3: TGCAGCGTTGGTGTGGGGAGCTCCTACGAGCAGTACTTC. It specifies CSVGVGSSYEQYF.

V usage is TRBV6-1 and J usage is TRBJ2-1; D ambiguous. Trimming left V 7 bases short and J 0 bases short, with 7 bases between. Looked up from germline, CDR1 is MNHNS and CDR2 is SASEGT. This CDR3 is built from 13 residues. This CDR3 is CASIGRSYNEQFF. The CDR3 DNA is TGTGCCAGCATAGGACGCTCCTACAATGAGCAGTTCTTC.

The chain carries TRBV7-9 and TRBJ1-4, with D possibly being TRBD1 (6 bases). Trimming left V 1 base short and J 5 bases short, with 14 bases between. The CDR3 has 16 amino acids. The V gene's germline CDR1 is SEHNR and CDR2 FQNEAQ (reference sequence). The CDR3 coding sequence is TGTGCCAGCAGCTTAGGGCGGGGACAAATAAATGAAAAACTGTTTTTT. It encodes CASSLGRGQINEKLFF.

This clone was seen more than once but under ten times. DNA for the CDR3: TGTGCCAGTAGTATAATGGGGGGTTCGGGCAATCAGCCCCAGCATTTT. Protein sequence: CASSIMGGSGNQPQHF. The chain is built from TRBV19 and TRBJ1-5, with a tentative D call TRBD1 (5 bases). CDR3 length: 16 residues. V lost 2 bases to trimming and J lost 2 bases, with 13 bases between them. Germline V gene sequence: CDR1 LNHDA, CDR2 SQIVND (reference sequence). The complete variable domain, with remaining parts taken from reference TRBV19 and TRBJ1-5, reads DGGITQSPKYLFRKEGQNVTLSCEQNLNHDAMYWYRQDPGQGLRLIYYSQIVNDFQKGDIAEGYSVSREKKESFPLTVTSAQKNPTAFYLCASSIMGGSGNQPQHFGDGTRLSIL.

The chain links TRBV30 to TRBJ2-7; unclear D gene. Germline CDR1 and CDR2: GTSNPN and SVGIG (reference sequence). Trimming took 3 bases from V and 5 from J, leaving 8 bases between them. The CDR3 extends over 11 amino acids. The CDR3 here is CAWRHRDEQYF. Here the CDR3 DNA reads TGTGCCTGGAGACACAGAGACGAGCAGTACTTC.

The genes are TRBV9 and TRBJ2-3, with 9 bases aligning to TRBD2. Germline V lookup: CDR1 SGDLS, CDR2 YYNGEE. The V gene end was trimmed by 2 bases and the J gene end by 1 base; junction bases not matched to a gene: 5. This CDR3 is built from 16 residues. Here the CDR3 reads CASSVRGRAGTDTQYF. CDR3 bases: TGTGCCAGCAGCGTCCGCGGGAGGGCGGGCACAGATACGCAGTATTTT.

The gene calls are TRBV5-4 and TRBJ2-5; 7 positions agree with TRBD2. Trimming cost V 3 bases and J 2 bases; bases outside gene matches: 1. The CDR3 is made up of 13 amino acids. Per the germline V gene, CDR1 is SGHNT and CDR2 is YYREEE (reference sequence). CDR3 amino acids: CASSWGGQETQYF. The CDR3 DNA is TGTGCCAGCAGCTGGGGGGGTCAAGAGACCCAGTACTTC.

V and J are TRBV19 and TRBJ1-4, with TRBD1 matching over 8 bases. V shed 4 bases and J 3 bases; nucleotides not matched to a gene: 7. The CDR3 consists of 16 residues. Germline values: CDR1 LNHDA, CDR2 SQIVND (reference sequence). CDR3 in DNA: TGTGCCAGTAGTAGAGGACAGGGATCAGCTAATGAAAAACTGTTTTTT. It specifies CASSRGQGSANEKLFF.